This T cell receptor beta chain was recovered during a study of technical replicates of blood from a few donors. The CDR3 totals 16 residues. Germline loops: CDR1 MNHNY, CDR2 SVGAGI (reference sequence). J was trimmed by 3 bases and V by 6 bases; bases with no gene match: 9. Assay: immunoSEQ multiplex PCR; the TCRdb copy retains only in-frame clones and omits some. The sample lists some 70,000 clones, about 97% occurring once. The chain joins TRBV6-6 to TRBJ1-3, with TRBD1 identical over 9 bases. The sequenced sample was T cells isolated from PBMCs. The TCR sequence derives from a human donor in good health. CDR3 DNA: TGTGCCAGCAGACCGGGACAGGGAGTCGATGGAAACACCATATATTTT. Translating gives CASRPGQGVDGNTIYF.